The sequence of this TCR beta chain was determined in a study of blood T cell repertoires in COVID-19. Study as a whole: The United States, Italy and Spain supplied acute and convalescent COVID-19 samples. The cDNA or gDNA used as material had been derived from T cells, B-cell-depleted T cells, or PBMCs.

A single count supports this clone. Followed over time, Seattle patients had been enrolled while infection was active. The germline V gene encodes CDR1 LNHDA and CDR2 SQIVND (reference sequence). V dropped 8 bases and J dropped 0; count of bases not matched to a gene: 12. The CDR3 loop spans 17 amino acids. In the authors' workflow: The authors estimated nucleated cell counts from reference gene primer amplification. Sequenced by immunoSEQ multiplex PCR; TCRdb stores in-frame clones only, minus some. That table supplies the V and J calls and clone size; D and trimming were determined from the DNA. The data show approximately 140,000 clones, 84% seen once.

The V gene is TRBV19, the J gene TRBJ1-5, with 8 bases aligning to TRBD1. Sequencing was done on a sample of peripheral blood. This sequence was found in a man aged 30 to 45 with COVID-19, enrolled during active disease. The CDR3 DNA reads as TGTGCCAGTGCTGACAGGGGAGGCCCTTATAGCAATCAGCCCCAGCATTTT. The encoded protein is CASADRGGPYSNQPQHF.